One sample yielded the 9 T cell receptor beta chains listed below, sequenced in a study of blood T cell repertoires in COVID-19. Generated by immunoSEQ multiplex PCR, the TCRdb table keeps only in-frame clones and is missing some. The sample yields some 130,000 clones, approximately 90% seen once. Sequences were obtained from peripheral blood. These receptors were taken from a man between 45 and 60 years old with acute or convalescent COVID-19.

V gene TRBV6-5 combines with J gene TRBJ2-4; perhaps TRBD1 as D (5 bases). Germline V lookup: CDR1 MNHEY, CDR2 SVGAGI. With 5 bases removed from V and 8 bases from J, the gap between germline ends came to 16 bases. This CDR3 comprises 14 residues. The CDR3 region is CASSPPGRGDIQYF. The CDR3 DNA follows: TGTGCCAGCAGTCCCCCAGGGCGCGGCGACATTCAGTACTTC.

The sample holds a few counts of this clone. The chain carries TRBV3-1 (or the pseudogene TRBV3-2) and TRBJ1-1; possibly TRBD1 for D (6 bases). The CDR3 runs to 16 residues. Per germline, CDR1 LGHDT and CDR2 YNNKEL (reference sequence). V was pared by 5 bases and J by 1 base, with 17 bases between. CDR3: CASSNRQARGNTEAFF. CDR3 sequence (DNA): TGTGCCAGCAGCAACCGACAGGCCCGGGGGAACACTGAAGCTTTCTTT.

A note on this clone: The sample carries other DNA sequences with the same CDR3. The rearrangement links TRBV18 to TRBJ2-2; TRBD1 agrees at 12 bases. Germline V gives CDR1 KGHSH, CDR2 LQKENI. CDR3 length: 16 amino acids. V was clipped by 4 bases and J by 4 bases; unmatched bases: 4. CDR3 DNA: TGTGCCAGCTCACGACCGGGACAGGGGGCCACCGGGGAGCTGTTTTTT. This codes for CASSRPGQGATGELFF.

The CDR3 DNA is TGCGCCAGCAGCGTAGCGGGAGATCATTCCAATGAGCAGTTCTTC. Amino acids: CASSVAGDHSNEQFF. This chain uses TRBV5-1 with TRBJ2-1; 9 bases fit TRBD2. Germline trimming cut 4 bases from V and 6 bases from J; bases unmatched to any gene: 8. Germline values: CDR1 SGHRS, CDR2 YFSETQ. The CDR3 sequence is 15 residues long.

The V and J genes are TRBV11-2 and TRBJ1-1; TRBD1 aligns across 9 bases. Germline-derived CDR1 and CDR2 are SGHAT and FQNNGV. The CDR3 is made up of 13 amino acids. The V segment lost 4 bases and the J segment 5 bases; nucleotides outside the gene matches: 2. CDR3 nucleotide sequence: TGTGCCAGCAGCTGGACAGGGGAGACTGAAGCTTTCTTT. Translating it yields CASSWTGETEAFF.

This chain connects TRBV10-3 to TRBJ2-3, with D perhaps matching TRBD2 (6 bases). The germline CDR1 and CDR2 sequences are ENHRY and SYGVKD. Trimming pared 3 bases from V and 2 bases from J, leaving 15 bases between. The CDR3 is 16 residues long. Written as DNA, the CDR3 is TGTGCCATCAGTGATAAAGCGGGCCCGTCCACAGATACGCAGTATTTT. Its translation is CAISDKAGPSTDTQYF.

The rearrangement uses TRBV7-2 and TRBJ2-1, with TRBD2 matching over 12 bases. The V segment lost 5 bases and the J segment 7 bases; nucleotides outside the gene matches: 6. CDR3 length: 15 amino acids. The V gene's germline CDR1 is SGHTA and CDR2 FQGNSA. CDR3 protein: CASSRGTSGSNEQFF. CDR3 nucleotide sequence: TGTGCCAGCAGCCGGGGGACTAGCGGGTCGAATGAGCAGTTCTTC.

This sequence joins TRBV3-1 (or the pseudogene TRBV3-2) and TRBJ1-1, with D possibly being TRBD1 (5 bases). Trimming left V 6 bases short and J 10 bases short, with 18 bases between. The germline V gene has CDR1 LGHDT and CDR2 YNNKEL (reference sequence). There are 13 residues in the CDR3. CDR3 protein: CASRPKGLSGAFF. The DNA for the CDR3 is TGTGCCAGCAGACCTAAGGGACTTTCGGGAGCTTTCTTT.

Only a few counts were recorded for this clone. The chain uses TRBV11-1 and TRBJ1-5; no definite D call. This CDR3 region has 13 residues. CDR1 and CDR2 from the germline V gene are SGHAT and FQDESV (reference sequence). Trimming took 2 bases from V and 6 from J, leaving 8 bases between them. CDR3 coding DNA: TGTGCCAGCAGCTTATTTTACGGTCAGCCCCAGCATTTT. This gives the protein CASSLFYGQPQHF. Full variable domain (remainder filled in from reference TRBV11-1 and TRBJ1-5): EAEVAQSPRYKITEKSQAVAFWCDPISGHATLYWYRQILGQGPELLVQFQDESVVDDSQLPKDRFSAERLKGVDSTLKIQPAELGDSAMYLCASSLFYGQPQHFGDGTRLSIL.